Below, 5 T cell receptor beta chains from the same sample are listed, as sequenced in a study of cytomegalovirus exposure and HLA in healthy donors. The primer mix had 60 Vbeta and 13 Jbeta primers. Sequencing used immunoSEQ multiplex PCR; TCRdb keeps in-frame clones, though not all of them. The table shows about 130,000 clones, with about two thirds occurring only once. Sequencing used PBMCs. All receptors come from a woman aged 55-69 years in good health and CMV-seropositive.

The V call is TRBV7-9, the J call TRBJ2-3; tentative D call: TRBD1 (6 bases). The CDR3 runs 15 residues. Germline V gives CDR1 SEHNR, CDR2 FQNEAQ (reference sequence). The V end was cut by 9 bases, the J end by 2 bases, with 18 bases between. The CDR3 is CASVSQGTLTDTQYF. The CDR3 DNA is TGTGCCAGTGTATCTCAGGGGACACTCACAGATACGCAGTATTTT. Supplemented by reference TRBV7-9 and TRBJ2-3, the full variable domain reads DTGVSQNPRHKITKRGQNVTFRCDPISEHNRLYWYRQTLGQGPEFLTYFQNEAQLEKSRLLSDRFSAERPKGSFSTLEIQRTEQGDSAMYLCASVSQGTLTDTQYFGPGTRLTVL.

The V and J genes are TRBV25-1 and TRBJ2-5; tentative D call: TRBD1 (6 bases). The J call may be faulty, since TRBJ2-7 better matches the DNA end. This CDR3 comprises 15 residues. In germline, CDR1 is MGHDK, CDR2 SYGVNS. The CDR3: CASSSDRQSSYEQYF. CDR3 coding DNA: TGTGCCAGCTCCTCGGACAGACAAAGCTCCTACGAGCAGTACTTC.

V and J are TRBV5-1 and TRBJ1-4, with TRBD1 as a possible D gene (5 bases). The CDR3 extends over 17 amino acids. Germline lookup yields CDR1 SGHRS and CDR2 YFSETQ. With 0 bases removed from V and 2 bases from J, the gap between germline ends came to 14 bases. The CDR3 DNA follows: TGCGCCAGCAGCTTGGCCGGTGGGGCTGGGACTAATGAAAAACTGTTTTTT. Translating gives CASSLAGGAGTNEKLFF.

The chain joins TRBV27 to TRBJ2-1, with TRBD2 identical over 9 bases. The V segment lost 3 bases and the J segment 15 bases; nucleotides outside the gene matches: 3. CDR1 is MNHEY and CDR2 is SMNVEV in the germline V gene (reference sequence). This CDR3 is built from 11 residues. The CDR3 spells CASSLRGGLFF. CDR3 coding DNA: TGTGCCAGCAGTTTGCGGGGGGGCTTGTTCTTC.

The DNA of the CDR3 is TGCAGCGTGATTCCCAGGGTAAGGGGTATTGAAGCTTTCTTT. Its protein is CSVIPRVRGIEAFF. The rearrangement links TRBV29-1 to TRBJ1-1; perhaps TRBD1 as D (5 bases). Germline lookup yields CDR1 SQVTM and CDR2 ANQGSEA. Trimming removed 6 bases at V and 7 bases at J, with 21 bases between. The CDR3 is 14 amino acids.